A single TCR beta chain is shown here with its context. Its antigen is unknown. The data were taken from a study of T cell responses to AZD1222 COVID-19 vaccine. Across the study: Analyses pooled second doses at about 4 or about 12 weeks. Study-wide points: A mostly white British donor set with more females was recruited, and clonal diversity was possibly underestimated. Targets within unmutated variant regions were reportedly found for nearly half of spike-specific TCRs.

This CDR3 is 15 amino acids long. Germline CDR1 ENHRY, CDR2 SYGVKD. V lost 7 bases to trimming and J lost 3 bases; unmatched junction nucleotides: 10. Measured with immunoSEQ multiplex PCR; TCRdb has only the in-frame clones, and not every one. The sample includes 100,000 to 150,000 clones, about 87% seen only once; the top ten take 4% to 4.5%. The genes are TRBV10-3 and TRBJ2-5, with 8 bases matching TRBD2. This clonotype was sampled from an adult in good health. This specimen consisted of peripheral blood, obtained on day 0 of AZD1222 vaccination. The CDR3 sequence is CAIKIREGSEETQYF. The CDR3, as DNA: TGTGCCATCAAAATCCGGGAGGGCAGTGAAGAGACCCAGTACTTC.